A single sample is the source of the 2 T cell receptor beta chains below, sequenced in a study of T cell clones after liver transplantation. Sequenced by immunoSEQ multiplex PCR; TCRdb stores in-frame clones only, minus some. The sample carries around 19,000 clones, approximately 89% recorded once. The starting material was CD8+ T cells from blood, obtained before liver transplant. The receptors derive from a human donor who received a liver transplant.

The V call is TRBV9, the J call TRBJ1-1, with D perhaps matching TRBD1 (5 bases). Germline CDR1 and CDR2: SGDLS and YYNGEE. The V end was cut by 1 base, the J end by 5 bases, with 9 bases between. The CDR3 is 13 residues long. DNA of the CDR3: TGTGCCAGCAGCGTAAGGGGAGGGACTGAAGCTTTCTTT. Protein sequence: CASSVRGGTEAFF.

The genes are TRBV4-2 and TRBJ1-2, with 8 bases matching TRBD1. Germline trimming cut 4 bases from V and 4 bases from J; bases unmatched to any gene: 5. The CDR3 loop spans 14 amino acids. Germline V CDR1 and CDR2: LGHNA, YNFKEQ. CDR3 DNA: TGTGCCAGCAGCCCTGGACAGGGTATCTATGGCTACACCTTC. Residues: CASSPGQGIYGYTF.